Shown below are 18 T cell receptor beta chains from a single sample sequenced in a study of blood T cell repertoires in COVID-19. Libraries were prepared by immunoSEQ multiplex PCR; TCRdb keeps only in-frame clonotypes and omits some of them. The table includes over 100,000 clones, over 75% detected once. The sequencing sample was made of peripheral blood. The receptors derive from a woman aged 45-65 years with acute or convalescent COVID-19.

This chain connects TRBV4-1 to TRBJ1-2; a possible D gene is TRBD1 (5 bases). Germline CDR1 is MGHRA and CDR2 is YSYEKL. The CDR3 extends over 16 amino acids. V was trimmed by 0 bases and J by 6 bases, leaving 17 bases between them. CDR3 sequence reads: CASSQDQPGNLNGYTF. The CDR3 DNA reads TGCGCCAGCAGCCAAGACCAACCAGGGAATTTAAATGGCTACACCTTC.

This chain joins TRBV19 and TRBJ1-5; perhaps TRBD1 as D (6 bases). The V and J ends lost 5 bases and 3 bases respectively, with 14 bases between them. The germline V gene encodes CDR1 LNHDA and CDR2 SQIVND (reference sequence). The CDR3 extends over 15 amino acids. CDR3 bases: TGTGCCAGTAGTGCCCGACAGGCCACCAATCAGCCCCAGCATTTT. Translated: CASSARQATNQPQHF.

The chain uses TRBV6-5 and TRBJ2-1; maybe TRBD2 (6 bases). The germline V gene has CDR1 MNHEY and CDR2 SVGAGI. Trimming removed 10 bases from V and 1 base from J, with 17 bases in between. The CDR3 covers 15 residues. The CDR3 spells CANPPGSGSYNEQFF. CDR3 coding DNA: TGTGCCAACCCCCCAGGCAGCGGGTCCTACAATGAGCAGTTCTTC.

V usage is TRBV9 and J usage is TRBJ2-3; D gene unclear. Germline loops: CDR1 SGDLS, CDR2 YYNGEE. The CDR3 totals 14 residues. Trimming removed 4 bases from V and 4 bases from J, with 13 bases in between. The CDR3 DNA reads TGTGCCAGCAGCTTTGGATTGGGCGCAGATACGCAGTATTTT. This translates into CASSFGLGADTQYF.

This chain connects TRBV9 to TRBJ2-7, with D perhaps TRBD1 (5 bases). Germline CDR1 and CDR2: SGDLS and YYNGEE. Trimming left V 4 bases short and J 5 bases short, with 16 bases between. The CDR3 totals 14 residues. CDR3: CASSPQERGHEQYF. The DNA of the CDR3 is TGTGCCAGCAGCCCACAGGAGCGCGGACACGAGCAGTACTTC.

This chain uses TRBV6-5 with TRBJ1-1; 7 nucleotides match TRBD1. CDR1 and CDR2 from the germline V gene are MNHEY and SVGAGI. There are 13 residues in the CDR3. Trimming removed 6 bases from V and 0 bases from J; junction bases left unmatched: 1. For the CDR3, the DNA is TGTGCCAGCAGGGGACAGATGAACACTGAAGCTTTCTTT. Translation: CASRGQMNTEAFF.

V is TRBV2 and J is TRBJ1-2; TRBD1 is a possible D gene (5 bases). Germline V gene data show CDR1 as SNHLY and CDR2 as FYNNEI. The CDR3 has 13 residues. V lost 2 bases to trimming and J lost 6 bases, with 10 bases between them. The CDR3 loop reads CASSETGQDGYTF. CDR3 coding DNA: TGTGCCAGCAGTGAAACAGGCCAGGATGGCTACACCTTC.

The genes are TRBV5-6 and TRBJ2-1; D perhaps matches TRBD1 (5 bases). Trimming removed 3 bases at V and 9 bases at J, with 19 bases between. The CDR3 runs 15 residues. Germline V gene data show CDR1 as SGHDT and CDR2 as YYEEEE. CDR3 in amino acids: CASSSSRAGWGEQFF. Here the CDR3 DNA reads TGTGCCAGCAGCTCATCCAGGGCCGGATGGGGTGAGCAGTTCTTC. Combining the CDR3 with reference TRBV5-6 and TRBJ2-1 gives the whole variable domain DAGVTQSPTHLIKTRGQQVTLRCSPKSGHDTVSWYQQALGQGPQFIFQYYEEEERQRGNFPDRFSGHQFPNYSSELNVNALLLGDSALYLCASSSSRAGWGEQFFGPGTRLTVL.

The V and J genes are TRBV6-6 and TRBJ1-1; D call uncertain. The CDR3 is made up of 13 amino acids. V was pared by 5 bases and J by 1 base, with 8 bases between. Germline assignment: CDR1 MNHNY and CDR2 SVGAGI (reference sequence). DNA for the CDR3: TGTGCCAGCAGTCATTCAGGGAACACTGAAGCTTTCTTT. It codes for CASSHSGNTEAFF.

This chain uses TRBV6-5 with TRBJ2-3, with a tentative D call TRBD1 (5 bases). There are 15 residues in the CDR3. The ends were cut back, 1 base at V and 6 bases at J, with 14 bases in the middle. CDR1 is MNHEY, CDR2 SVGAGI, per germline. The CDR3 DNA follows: TGTGCCAGCAGTTACTGGGGCCCCTCTGCGGATACGCAGTATTTT. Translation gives CASSYWGPSADTQYF.

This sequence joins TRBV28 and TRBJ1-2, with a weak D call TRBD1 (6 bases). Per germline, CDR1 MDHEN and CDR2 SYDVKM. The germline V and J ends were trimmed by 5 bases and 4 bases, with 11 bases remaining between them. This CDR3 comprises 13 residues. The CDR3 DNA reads TGTGCCAGCAGTCCCGGACAGTCCTATGGCTACACCTTC. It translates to CASSPGQSYGYTF.

The CDR3 here is CASSPRGNEKLFF. In DNA, the CDR3 is TGTGCCAGCAGTCCCAGGGGTAATGAAAAACTGTTTTTT. The chain uses TRBV12-3 or TRBV12-4 and TRBJ1-4; TRBD1 might be the D (6 bases). V was clipped by 5 bases and J by 4 bases, with 8 bases between them. The CDR3 is 13 amino acids.

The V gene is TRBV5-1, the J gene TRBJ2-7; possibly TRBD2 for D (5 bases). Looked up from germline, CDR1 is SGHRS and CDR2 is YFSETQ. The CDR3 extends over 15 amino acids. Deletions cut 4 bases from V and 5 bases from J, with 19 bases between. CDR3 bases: TGCGCCAGCAGCGAGGGCTCGAGGTGGTCCGACGAGCAGTACTTC. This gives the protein CASSEGSRWSDEQYF.

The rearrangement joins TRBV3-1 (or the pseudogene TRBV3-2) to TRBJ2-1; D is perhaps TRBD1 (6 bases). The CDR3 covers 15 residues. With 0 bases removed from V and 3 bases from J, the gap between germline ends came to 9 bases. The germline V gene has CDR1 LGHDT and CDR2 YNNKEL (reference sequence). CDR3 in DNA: TGTGCCAGCAGCCAAGATACAGGGCGCTACAATGAGCAGTTCTTC. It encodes CASSQDTGRYNEQFF.

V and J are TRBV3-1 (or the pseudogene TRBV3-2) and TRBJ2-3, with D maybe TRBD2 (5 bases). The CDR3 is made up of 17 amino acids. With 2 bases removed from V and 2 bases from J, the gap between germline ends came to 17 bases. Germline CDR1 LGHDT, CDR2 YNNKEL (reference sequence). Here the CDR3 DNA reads TGTGCCAGCAGCCAATTGGCCGGGGATCCCCCCACAGATACGCAGTATTTT. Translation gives CASSQLAGDPPTDTQYF.

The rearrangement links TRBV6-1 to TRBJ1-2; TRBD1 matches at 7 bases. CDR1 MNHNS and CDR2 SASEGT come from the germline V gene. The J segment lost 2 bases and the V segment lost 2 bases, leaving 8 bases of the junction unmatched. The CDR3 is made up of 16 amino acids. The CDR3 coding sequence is TGTGCCAGCAGTGAACGAAACAGGGGTGTCAACTATGGCTACACCTTC. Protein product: CASSERNRGVNYGYTF.

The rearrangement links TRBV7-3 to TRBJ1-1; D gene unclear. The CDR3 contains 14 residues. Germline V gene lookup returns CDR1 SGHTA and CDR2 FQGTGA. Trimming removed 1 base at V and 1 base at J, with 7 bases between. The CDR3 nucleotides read TGTGCCAGCAGCTTAAGTCAGGCGAACACTGAAGCTTTCTTT. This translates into CASSLSQANTEAFF.

The CDR3 DNA sequence: TGTGCCAGTAGTTCCGGGGCCCTCGGCCTAGCGGGGGGGCCGGGGACAGATACGCAGTATTTT. Translated, it gives CASSSGALGLAGGPGTDTQYF. The V gene is TRBV19, the J gene TRBJ2-3; 12 nucleotides agree with TRBD2. J was trimmed by 3 bases and V by 5 bases; bases with no gene match: 21. The CDR3 extends over 21 amino acids. The germline V gene has CDR1 LNHDA and CDR2 SQIVND (reference sequence). The full variable domain, in which reference TRBV19 and TRBJ2-3 provide the parts outside the CDR3, is DGGITQSPKYLFRKEGQNVTLSCEQNLNHDAMYWYRQDPGQGLRLIYYSQIVNDFQKGDIAEGYSVSREKKESFPLTVTSAQKNPTAFYLCASSSGALGLAGGPGTDTQYFGPGTRLTVL.